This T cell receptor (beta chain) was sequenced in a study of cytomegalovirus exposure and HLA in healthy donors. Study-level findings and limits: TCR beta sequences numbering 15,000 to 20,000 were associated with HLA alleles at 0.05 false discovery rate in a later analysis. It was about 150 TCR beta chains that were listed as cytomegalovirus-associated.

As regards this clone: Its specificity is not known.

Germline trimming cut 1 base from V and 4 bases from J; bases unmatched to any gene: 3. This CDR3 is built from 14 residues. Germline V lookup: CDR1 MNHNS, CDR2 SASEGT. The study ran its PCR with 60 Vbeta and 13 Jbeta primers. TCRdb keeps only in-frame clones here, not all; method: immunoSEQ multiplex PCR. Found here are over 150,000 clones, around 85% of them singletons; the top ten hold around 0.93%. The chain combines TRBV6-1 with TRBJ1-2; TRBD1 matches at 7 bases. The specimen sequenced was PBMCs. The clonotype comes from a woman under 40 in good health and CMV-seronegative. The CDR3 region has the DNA TGTGCCAGCAGTGAAGGGGGACAGTCCTATGGCTACACCTTC. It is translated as CASSEGGQSYGYTF.